The source of this T cell receptor beta chain is a study of cytomegalovirus exposure and HLA in healthy donors. Concerning this clone itself: Antigen unknown.

Whole-study findings and limits: In a later analysis, TCR beta V- and J-gene trimming was associated with a missense DCLRE1C variant. Later, an analysis showed that TCR beta chains associated with HLA were more clonally expanded than others that were equally common.

Vbeta (60) and Jbeta (13) primers were used in the PCR. Repertoires were generated with immunoSEQ multiplex PCR, while TCRdb's copy carries only in-frame clones and drops some. The table lists about 160,000 clones, about 76% of them singletons, with around 3.2% in the top ten. The sequencing input was PBMCs. The receptor comes from a human donor in good health.

As DNA, the CDR3 is TGTGCCAGCAGCGTAGGACCGGGAGCCCTTTCCTACGAGCAGTACTTC. Its translation is CASSVGPGALSYEQYF. V gene TRBV9 combines with J gene TRBJ2-7; a possible D gene is TRBD2 (6 bases). CDR1 is SGDLS and CDR2 is YYNGEE in the germline V gene. Trimming took off 0 bases at V and 1 base at J, with 14 bases between the two ends. The CDR3 consists of 16 residues. The complete variable domain, with remaining parts taken from reference TRBV9 and TRBJ2-7, reads DSGVTQTPKHLITATGQRVTLRCSPRSGDLSVYWYQQSLDQGLQFLIQYYNGEERAKGNILERFSAQQFPDLHSELNLSSLELGDSALYFCASSVGPGALSYEQYFGPGTRLTVT.